Listed here are 9 T cell receptor beta chains from one sample, sequenced in a study of cytomegalovirus exposure and HLA in healthy donors. 60 Vbeta and 13 Jbeta primers were used in PCR. Using immunoSEQ multiplex PCR, the repertoire was profiled, and TCRdb retains in-frame clones only, with some absent. The sample lists 160,000 or so clones, approximately 83% seen once, with approximately 1.5% in the top ten. The material sequenced was PBMCs. Source of these receptors: a woman between 18 and 29 years old in good health and CMV-seronegative.

V gene TRBV7-9 combines with J gene TRBJ2-2, with TRBD2 matching over 10 bases. V gave up 5 bases and J gave up 5 bases; unmatched junction bases: 5. The CDR3 is made up of 15 amino acids. Germline V CDR1 and CDR2: SEHNR, FQNEAQ (reference sequence). CDR3 in DNA: TGTGCCAGCAGCCCCCTAGCGGGGGTGACCGGGGAGCTGTTTTTT. Translation: CASSPLAGVTGELFF.

This chain uses TRBV27 with TRBJ1-5; D is possibly TRBD1 (5 bases). Germline CDR1 reads MNHEY; CDR2 reads SMNVEV (reference sequence). The CDR3 spans 15 residues. The germline V and J ends were trimmed by 4 bases and 7 bases, with 17 bases remaining between them. CDR3 sequence (DNA): TGTGCCAGCAGTTCTTCCCAGGGTCTCGGCCAGCCCCAGCATTTT. Amino acid sequence: CASSSSQGLGQPQHF.

In regard to this clone: The junction shows a germline mismatch at one end, possibly a read error. This chain links TRBV7-9 with TRBJ2-2; D uncertain. The CDR3 covers 15 residues. Germline CDR1 is SEHNR and CDR2 is FQNEAQ (reference sequence). CDR3 protein: CSSSLDTVNTGELFF. CDR3 DNA: TGTTCCAGCAGCTTAGATACAGTCAACACCGGGGAGCTGTTTTTT. The full variable domain, in which reference TRBV7-9 and TRBJ2-2 provide the parts outside the CDR3, is DTGVSQNPRHKITKRGQNVTFRCDPISEHNRLYWYRQTLGQGPEFLTYFQNEAQLEKSRLLSDRFSAERPKGSFSTLEIQRTEQGDSAMYLCSSSLDTVNTGELFFGEGSRLTVL.

The V and J genes are TRBV30 and TRBJ1-2; D remains ambiguous. The CDR3 spans 13 residues. The V and J ends lost 0 bases and 5 bases respectively, with 10 bases between them. CDR1 GTSNPN and CDR2 SVGIG come from the germline V gene (reference sequence). The DNA for the CDR3 is TGTGCCTGGAGTGTACTTCGACAATATGGCTACACCTTC. It yields the protein CAWSVLRQYGYTF. Combining the CDR3 with reference TRBV30 and TRBJ1-2 gives the whole variable domain SQTIHQWPATLVQPVGSPLSLECTVEGTSNPNLYWYRQAAGRGLQLLFYSVGIGQISSEVPQNLSASRPQDRQFILSSKKLLLSDSGFYLCAWSVLRQYGYTFGSGTRLTVV.

This clone was observed a handful of times. The genes are TRBV6-1 and TRBJ2-7; D is perhaps TRBD1 (6 bases). The CDR3 loop spans 15 amino acids. CDR1 and CDR2 (germline): MNHNS, SASEGT. The germline V and J ends were trimmed by 2 bases and 5 bases, with 16 bases remaining between them. In DNA, the CDR3 is TGTGCCAGCAGTGAACTGAGGGCAGGGGCCCACGAGCAGTACTTC. This codes for CASSELRAGAHEQYF.

The gene calls are TRBV30 and TRBJ1-1; 7 bases line up with TRBD1. In germline, CDR1 is GTSNPN, CDR2 SVGIG (reference sequence). J was trimmed by 7 bases and V by 2 bases; bases with no gene match: 4. CDR3 size: 12 residues. CDR3 loop: CAWSYRQGEAFF. The CDR3 DNA is TGTGCCTGGAGTTATCGACAGGGTGAAGCTTTCTTT.

The chain is built from TRBV13 and TRBJ2-1; TRBD2 might be the D (6 bases). Per the germline V gene, CDR1 is PRHDT and CDR2 is FYEKMQ (reference sequence). Trimming took 5 bases from V and 0 from J, leaving 11 bases between them. The CDR3 has 15 amino acids. CDR3 amino acids: CASSRDSSSYNEQFF. CDR3 DNA: TGTGCCAGCAGCCGGGACTCGAGCTCCTACAATGAGCAGTTCTTC.

J is TRBJ1-2 and V is TRBV6-4; no clear D gene. Per germline, CDR1 MRHNA and CDR2 SNTAGT. V lost 4 bases and J 4 bases, leaving 7 bases between the germline ends. The length of the CDR3 is 12 residues. The CDR3: CASSGPGYGYTF. The DNA of the CDR3 is TGTGCCAGCAGTGGGCCAGGCTATGGCTACACCTTC.

The chain is built from TRBV14 and TRBJ2-7; D is perhaps TRBD1 (6 bases). V shed 1 base and J shed 1 base, with 14 bases lying between them. Germline assignment: CDR1 SGHDN and CDR2 FVKESK. The CDR3 has 16 amino acids. The CDR3 DNA reads TGTGCCAGCAGCCAAGGCGCAACAGGGCTATCCTACGAGCAGTACTTC. It specifies CASSQGATGLSYEQYF.